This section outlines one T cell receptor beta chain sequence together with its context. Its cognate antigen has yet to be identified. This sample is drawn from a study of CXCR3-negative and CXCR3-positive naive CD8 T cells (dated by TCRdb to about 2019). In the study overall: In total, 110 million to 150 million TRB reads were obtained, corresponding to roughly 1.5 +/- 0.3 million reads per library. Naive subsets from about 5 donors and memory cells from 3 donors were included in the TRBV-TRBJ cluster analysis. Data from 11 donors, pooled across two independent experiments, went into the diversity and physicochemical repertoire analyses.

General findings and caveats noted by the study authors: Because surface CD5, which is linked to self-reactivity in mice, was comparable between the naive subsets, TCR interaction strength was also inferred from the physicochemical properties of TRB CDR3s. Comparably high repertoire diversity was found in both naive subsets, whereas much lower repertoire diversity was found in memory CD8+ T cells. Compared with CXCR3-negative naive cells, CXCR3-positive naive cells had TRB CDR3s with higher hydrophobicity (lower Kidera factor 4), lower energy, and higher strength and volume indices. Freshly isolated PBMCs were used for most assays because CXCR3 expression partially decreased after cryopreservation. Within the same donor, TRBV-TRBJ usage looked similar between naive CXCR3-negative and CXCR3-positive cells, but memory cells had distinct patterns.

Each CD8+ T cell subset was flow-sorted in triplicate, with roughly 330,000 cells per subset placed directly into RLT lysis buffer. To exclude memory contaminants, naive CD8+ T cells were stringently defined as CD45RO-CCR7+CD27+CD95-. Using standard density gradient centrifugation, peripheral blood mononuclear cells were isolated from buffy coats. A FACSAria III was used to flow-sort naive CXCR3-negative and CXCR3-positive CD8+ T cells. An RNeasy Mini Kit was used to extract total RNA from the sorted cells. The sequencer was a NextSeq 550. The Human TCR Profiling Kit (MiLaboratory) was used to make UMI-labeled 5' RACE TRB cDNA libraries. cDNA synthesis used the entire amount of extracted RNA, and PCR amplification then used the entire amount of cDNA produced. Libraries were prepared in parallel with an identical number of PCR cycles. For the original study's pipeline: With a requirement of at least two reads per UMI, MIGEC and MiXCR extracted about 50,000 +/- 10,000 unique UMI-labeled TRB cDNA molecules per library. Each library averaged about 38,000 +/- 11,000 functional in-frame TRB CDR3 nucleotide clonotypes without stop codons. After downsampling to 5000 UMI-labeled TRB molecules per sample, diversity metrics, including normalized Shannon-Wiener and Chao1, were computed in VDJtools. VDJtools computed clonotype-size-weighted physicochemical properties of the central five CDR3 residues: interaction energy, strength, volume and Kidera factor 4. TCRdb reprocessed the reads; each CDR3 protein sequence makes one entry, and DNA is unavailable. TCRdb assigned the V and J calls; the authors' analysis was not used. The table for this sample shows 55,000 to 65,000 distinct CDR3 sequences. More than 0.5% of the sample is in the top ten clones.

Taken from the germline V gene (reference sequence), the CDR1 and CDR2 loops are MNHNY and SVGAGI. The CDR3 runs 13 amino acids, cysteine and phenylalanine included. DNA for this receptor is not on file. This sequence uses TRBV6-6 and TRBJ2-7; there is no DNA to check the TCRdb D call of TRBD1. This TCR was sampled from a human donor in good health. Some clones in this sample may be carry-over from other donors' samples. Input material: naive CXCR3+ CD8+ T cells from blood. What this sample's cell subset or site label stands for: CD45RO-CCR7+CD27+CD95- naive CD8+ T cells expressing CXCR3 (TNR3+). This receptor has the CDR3 CASSWDRVREQYF.